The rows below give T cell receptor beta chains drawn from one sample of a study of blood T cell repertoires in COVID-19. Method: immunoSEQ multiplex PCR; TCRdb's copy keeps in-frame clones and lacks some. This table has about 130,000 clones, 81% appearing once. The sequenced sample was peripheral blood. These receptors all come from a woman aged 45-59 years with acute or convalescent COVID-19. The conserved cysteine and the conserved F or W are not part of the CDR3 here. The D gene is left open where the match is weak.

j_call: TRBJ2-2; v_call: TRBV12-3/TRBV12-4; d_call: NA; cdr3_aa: ASSPGITGELF
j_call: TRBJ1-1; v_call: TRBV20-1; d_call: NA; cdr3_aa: SASGHLNTEAF
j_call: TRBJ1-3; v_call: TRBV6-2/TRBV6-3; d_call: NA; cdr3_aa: ASSNDRKRISGNTIY
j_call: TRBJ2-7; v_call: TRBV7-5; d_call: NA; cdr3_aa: ASLLDSAYEQY
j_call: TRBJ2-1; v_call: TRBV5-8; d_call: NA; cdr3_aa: ASRIRGFSSYNEQF
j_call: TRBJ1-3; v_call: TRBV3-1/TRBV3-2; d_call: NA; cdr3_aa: ASSLGTMSSGNTIY
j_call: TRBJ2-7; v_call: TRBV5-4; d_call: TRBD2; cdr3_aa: ASSGRGLAGTSYEQY
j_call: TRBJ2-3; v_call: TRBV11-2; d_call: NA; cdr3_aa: ASSFSGGGTDTQY
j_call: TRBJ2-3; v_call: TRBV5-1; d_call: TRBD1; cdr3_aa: ASISGTGGPDTQY
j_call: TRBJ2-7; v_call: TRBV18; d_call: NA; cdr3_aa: ASSLAGALEQY
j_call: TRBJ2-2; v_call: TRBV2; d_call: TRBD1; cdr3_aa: ASRSQGAYTGELF
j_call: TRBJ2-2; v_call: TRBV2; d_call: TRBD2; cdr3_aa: ASRSGSNPTGELF
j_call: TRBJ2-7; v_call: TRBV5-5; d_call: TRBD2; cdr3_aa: ASSYPGTSGRGEQY
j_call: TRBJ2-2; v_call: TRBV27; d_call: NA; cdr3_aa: ASSSSGGELF
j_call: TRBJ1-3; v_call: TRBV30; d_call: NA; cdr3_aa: AWSVLGAAGNTIY
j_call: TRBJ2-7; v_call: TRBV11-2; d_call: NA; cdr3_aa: ASSLEWALASEQY
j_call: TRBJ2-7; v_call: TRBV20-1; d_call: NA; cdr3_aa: SARDNYEQY
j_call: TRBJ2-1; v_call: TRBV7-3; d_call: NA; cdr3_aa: ASSLGSTDTPTIYNEQF
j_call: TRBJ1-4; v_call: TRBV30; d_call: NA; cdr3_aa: AWSVRGGEKLF
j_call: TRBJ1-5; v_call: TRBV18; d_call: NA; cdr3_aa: ASSPDRNQPQH
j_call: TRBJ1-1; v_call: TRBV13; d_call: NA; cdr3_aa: ASSLVGAVEAF
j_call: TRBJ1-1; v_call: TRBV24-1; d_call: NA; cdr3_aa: ATSVRIPDHMSRGNTEAF
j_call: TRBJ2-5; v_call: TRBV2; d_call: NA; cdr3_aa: ASSEERVGLQETQY
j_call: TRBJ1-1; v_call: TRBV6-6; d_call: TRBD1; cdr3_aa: ASIRTGGTEAF
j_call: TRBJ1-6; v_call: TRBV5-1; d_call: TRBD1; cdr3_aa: ASTTGALTGVSPLH
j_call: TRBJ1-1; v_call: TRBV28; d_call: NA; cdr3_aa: ASSLPYSGTEAF
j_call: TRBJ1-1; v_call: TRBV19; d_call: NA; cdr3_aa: ASSQRGGGTEAF
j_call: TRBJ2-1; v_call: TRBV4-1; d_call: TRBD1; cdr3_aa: ASSQQGVNEQF
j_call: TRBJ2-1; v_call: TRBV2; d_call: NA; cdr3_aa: ASKLNDNEQF
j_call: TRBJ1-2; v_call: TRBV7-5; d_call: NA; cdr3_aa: ARSPHPRVGYT
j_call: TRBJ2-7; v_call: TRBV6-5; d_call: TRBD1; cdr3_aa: ASRGQGAYEQY
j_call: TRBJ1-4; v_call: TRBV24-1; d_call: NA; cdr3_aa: ATSVYRPDEKLF
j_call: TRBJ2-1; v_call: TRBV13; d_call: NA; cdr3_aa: ASRRRARDYNEQF
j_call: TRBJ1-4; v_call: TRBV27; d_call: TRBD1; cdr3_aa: ASRNLKPGTGGKNEKLF
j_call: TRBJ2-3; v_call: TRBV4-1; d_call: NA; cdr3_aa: ASSPGTSTDTQY
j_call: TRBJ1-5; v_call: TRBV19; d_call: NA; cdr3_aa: ASTTGQYSNQPQH
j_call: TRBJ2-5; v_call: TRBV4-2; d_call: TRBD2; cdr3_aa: ASSQAQRAGIQETQY
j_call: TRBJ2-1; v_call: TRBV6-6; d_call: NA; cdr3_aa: ASTRERRNEQF
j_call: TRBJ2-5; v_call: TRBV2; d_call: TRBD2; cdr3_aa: ASTVTSGQETQY
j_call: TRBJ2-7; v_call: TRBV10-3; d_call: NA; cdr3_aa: AISDPGTLYEQY
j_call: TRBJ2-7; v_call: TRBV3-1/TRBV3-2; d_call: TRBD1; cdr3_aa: ASSPHPGQGVYEQY
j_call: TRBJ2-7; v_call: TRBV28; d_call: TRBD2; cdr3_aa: ASIPSGSSHEQY